This T cell receptor beta chain was sequenced during a study of blood T cell repertoires in COVID-19. Overall study context: In each case, the material was cDNA or gDNA derived from T cells, B-cell-depleted T cells, or PBMCs.

This clone has only a few counts. V lost 3 bases and J 3 bases, leaving 13 bases between the germline ends. This CDR3 has 15 amino acids. Germline-derived CDR1 and CDR2 are LGHDT and YNNKEL (reference sequence). In the original analysis: Nucleated cell number was recorded as an estimate derived from reference gene primer amplification. Assay used: immunoSEQ multiplex PCR; TCRdb lists only in-frame clones, some missing. V, J and clone size derive from that table, while D and trimming were established from the DNA sequence. The data hold roughly 220,000 clones, with 82% observed a single time. Seattle cases were enrolled at active infection and followed longitudinally.

The chain joins TRBV3-1 (or the pseudogene TRBV3-2) to TRBJ2-3, with a weak D call TRBD2 (6 bases). This receptor was identified in a woman older than 75 with COVID-19, enrolled during active disease. Sequencing was carried out using peripheral blood. Here the CDR3 reads CASSQPGLKTDTQYF. The DNA for the CDR3 is TGTGCCAGCAGCCAGCCGGGACTTAAGACAGATACGCAGTATTTT.